The 23 T cell receptor beta chains listed next were all sequenced from one sample in a study of blood T cells in healthy people across ages. PCR was performed a second time for roughly 7 to 11 cycles using a sample-barcoded 5' primer and a J-beta primer mix. One entry per CDR3 protein, called by TCRdb with MiXCR from the 5' RACE reads. The top ten clones hold about 20% of a sample with hundreds of thousands of distinct CDR3 sequences, roughly 60% of them seen once. The sequenced sample was blood. Source of these receptors: a man aged 30 to 39 in good health.

The rearrangement uses TRBV27 and TRBJ2-1, with TRBD1 matching over 8 bases. The germline gives CDR1 MNHEY, CDR2 SMNVEV (reference sequence). The CDR3 covers 16 residues. V trimming: 5 bases; J trimming: 9 bases; junction bases outside the gene matches: 15. The CDR3 region has the DNA TGTGCCAGCAGTGAATTGGGGACAGGCGGCCTTGGTGAGCAGTTCTTC. Translated, it gives CASSELGTGGLGEQFF.

The J gene is TRBJ1-2, the V gene TRBV27; 10 positions match TRBD1. The CDR3 consists of 15 residues. J was trimmed by 6 bases and V by 6 bases; bases with no gene match: 10. Germline V gives CDR1 MNHEY, CDR2 SMNVEV (reference sequence). CDR3: CASRSPGQGMNGYTF. DNA of the CDR3: TGTGCCAGCAGGTCTCCGGGACAGGGGATGAATGGCTACACCTTC.

This clonotype was found a few times. V usage is TRBV6-2 or TRBV6-3 and J usage is TRBJ2-1; D not resolved. Per germline, CDR1 MNHEY and CDR2 SVGEGT. This CDR3 has 13 amino acids. Trimming removed 7 bases at V and 8 bases at J, with 15 bases between. The CDR3 nucleotides are TGTGCCAGCAACCCCAATGGCGGCGATGAGCAGTTCTTC. Amino acids: CASNPNGGDEQFF.

This clonotype was recorded a few times. V usage is TRBV20-1 and J usage is TRBJ2-1, with 12 bases aligning to TRBD1. Germline lookup yields CDR1 DFQATT and CDR2 SNEGSKA (reference sequence). Unmatched junction bases numbered 7, after V lost 6 bases and J lost 7 bases. CDR3 length: 14 amino acids. DNA of the CDR3: TGCAGTGCCTTGGGACAGGGGGCGCGGAATGAGCAGTTCTTC. This gives the protein CSALGQGARNEQFF.

To note about this clonotype: A clone one base away is much larger, so this may be a read error. This chain links TRBV12-3 or TRBV12-4 with TRBJ2-3, with 7 bases lining up with TRBD2. CDR3 length: 14 residues. The J segment lost 11 bases and the V segment lost 3 bases, leaving 11 bases of the junction unmatched. CDR3 region: CASSFGGRAEMQYF. The DNA for the CDR3 is TGTGCCAGCAGTTTCGGGGGGAGAGCAGAAATGCAGTATTTT.

This clonotype occurred a few times. The chain couples TRBV29-1 to TRBJ2-1, with TRBD1 matching over 10 bases. This CDR3 is built from 16 residues. CDR1 and CDR2 (germline): SQVTM, ANQGSEA. The junction had 5 bases not matched to a gene; V was cut back by 2 bases and J by 1 base. CDR3 loop: CSVETPGQGSYNEQFF. The CDR3 DNA sequence: TGCAGCGTTGAAACACCGGGACAGGGGTCCTACAATGAGCAGTTCTTC.

This rearrangement joins TRBV12-3 or TRBV12-4 to TRBJ2-1; D possibly corresponds to TRBD2 (5 bases). Deletions cut 6 bases from V and 8 bases from J, with 26 bases between. This CDR3 spans 17 amino acids. The CDR3 nucleotides are TGTGCCAGCAGCCGCCCGTCGAACCGTGGGCGGGTGGATGAGCAGTTCTTC. Its protein is CASSRPSNRGRVDEQFF.

This clonotype was observed a few times. The CDR3 protein is CSARGVGAETQYF. The DNA for the CDR3 is TGCAGTGCTAGAGGGGTAGGAGCGGAGACCCAGTACTTC. The V gene is TRBV20-1, the J gene TRBJ2-5, with D uncertain. CDR1 is DFQATT, CDR2 SNEGSKA, per germline (reference sequence). Trimming shortened V by 1 base and J by 5 bases, and 11 bases separated the two germline ends. The CDR3 length is 13 residues.

The chain links TRBV6-6 to TRBJ2-6; tentatively, D is TRBD1 (6 bases). Germline V lookup: CDR1 MNHNY, CDR2 SVGAGI (reference sequence). The CDR3 length is 17 residues. With 6 bases removed from V and 0 bases from J, the gap between germline ends came to 15 bases. The CDR3, as DNA: TGTGCCAGCAGCCTACAGGGAATCTCCTCTGGGGCCAACGTCCTGACTTTC. Translated, it gives CASSLQGISSGANVLTF.

The rearrangement links TRBV9 to TRBJ2-5; the match to TRBD2 covers 9 bases. V shed 0 bases, J shed 11 bases, and the junction held 17 bases outside the gene matches. This CDR3 spans 17 amino acids. Germline loops: CDR1 SGDLS, CDR2 YYNGEE. The CDR3: CASSVVVSGSSYNEQYF. In DNA form, the CDR3 reads TGTGCCAGCAGCGTAGTGGTTAGCGGGAGTTCCTACAATGAGCAGTACTTC.

The V call is TRBV29-1, the J call TRBJ2-5, with unresolved D. V lost 5 bases, J lost 5 bases, and 15 bases lay in between. Germline loops: CDR1 SQVTM, CDR2 ANQGSEA. The CDR3 consists of 13 residues. The CDR3 bases are TGCAGCGTTCAAGTCATGGGTGGCGAGACCCAGTACTTC. It translates to CSVQVMGGETQYF.

J is TRBJ2-7 and V is TRBV5-5; 9 bases match TRBD1. From germline, CDR1 is SGHKS and CDR2 YYEKEE (reference sequence). V lost 2 bases to trimming and J lost 4 bases; unmatched junction nucleotides: 7. The length of the CDR3 is 15 residues. CDR3 loop: CASSLVPGQGYEQYF. CDR3 nucleotide sequence: TGTGCCAGCAGCTTAGTTCCTGGACAGGGGTACGAGCAGTACTTC.

The rearrangement uses TRBV10-3 and TRBJ2-6; no firm D call. V dropped 0 bases and J dropped 1 base, with 4 bases sitting between them. CDR1 and CDR2 from the germline V gene are ENHRY and SYGVKD. The CDR3 loop spans 15 amino acids. The CDR3 protein is CAISESLSGANVLTF. DNA of the CDR3: TGTGCCATCAGTGAGTCTCTATCTGGGGCCAACGTCCTGACTTTC.

The chain recombines TRBV2 with TRBJ2-7, with D uncertain. The V and J ends lost 3 bases and 3 bases respectively, with 12 bases between them. Per germline, CDR1 SNHLY and CDR2 FYNNEI. This CDR3 region has 14 residues. The CDR3 DNA sequence: TGTGCCAGCAGTGATAGTAGGGTACACTACGAGCAGTACTTC. Protein sequence: CASSDSRVHYEQYF.

This CDR3 reads CASSGARMRYGYTF. The CDR3 DNA sequence: TGTGCCAGCAGCGGGGCCCGAATGAGATATGGCTACACCTTC. The rearrangement links TRBV9 to TRBJ1-2; unclear D gene. CDR3 length equals 14 residues. Germline V gene lookup returns CDR1 SGDLS and CDR2 YYNGEE. Between the trimmed V and J ends, which lost 3 bases and 5 bases, there was a span of 14 bases.

This sequence joins TRBV5-1 and TRBJ2-1, with 7 bases fitting TRBD1. This CDR3 region has 16 residues. The germline CDR1 and CDR2 sequences are SGHRS and YFSETQ. The V gene end was trimmed by 4 bases and the J gene end by 7 bases; junction bases not matched to a gene: 14. The chain's CDR3 is CASSPRPGQQENEQFF. CDR3 DNA sequence: TGCGCCAGCAGCCCGAGACCGGGACAGCAGGAGAATGAGCAGTTCTTC. Combining the CDR3 with reference TRBV5-1 and TRBJ2-1 gives the whole variable domain KAGVTQTPRYLIKTRGQQVTLSCSPISGHRSVSWYQQTPGQGLQFLFEYFSETQRNKGNFPGRFSGRQFSNSRSEMNVSTLELGDSALYLCASSPRPGQQENEQFFGPGTRLTVL.

As to this clonotype: One base away lies a much larger clone, so this may be a sequencing read error. The V gene is TRBV20-1, the J gene TRBJ2-7; weak D call: TRBD2 (6 bases). This CDR3 spans 13 amino acids. Germline V gives CDR1 DFQATT, CDR2 SNEGSKA (reference sequence). V lost 1 base to trimming and J lost 3 bases, with 10 bases between them. This chain's CDR3 is CSARGVADYEQYF. The CDR3 nucleotides read TGCAGTGCTAGAGGGGTAGCGGACTACGAGCAGTACTTC.

The genes are TRBV7-3 and TRBJ2-1; possible D gene TRBD1, 6 bases. Trimming took off 3 bases at V and 0 bases at J, with 9 bases between the two ends. The CDR3 consists of 15 residues. CDR1 SGHTA and CDR2 FQGTGA come from the germline V gene. CDR3 sequence: CASSFTGTSYNEQFF. The CDR3 DNA reads as TGTGCCAGCAGCTTTACAGGGACCTCCTACAATGAGCAGTTCTTC.

This clonotype was observed once. CDR3: CASSESGRRDQPQHF. As DNA, the CDR3 is TGTGCCAGCAGTGAATCGGGGAGGCGCGATCAGCCCCAGCATTTT. The chain has TRBV2 and TRBJ1-5; D unresolved. The CDR3 sequence is 15 residues long. V lost 2 bases, J lost 5 bases, and 13 bases lay in between. Germline CDR1 reads SNHLY; CDR2 reads FYNNEI.

The V and J genes are TRBV7-2 and TRBJ2-3, with unresolved D. This CDR3 region has 15 residues. Trimming removed 2 bases at V and 2 bases at J, with 11 bases between. CDR1 and CDR2 from the germline V gene are SGHTA and FQGNSA. The CDR3, as DNA: TGTGCCAGCAGCTTATCGCCAGATCTCACAGATACGCAGTATTTT. Protein product: CASSLSPDLTDTQYF.

This clonotype was counted a single time. The V call is TRBV20-1, the J call TRBJ1-2; D uncertain. Germline lookup yields CDR1 DFQATT and CDR2 SNEGSKA (reference sequence). The CDR3 loop spans 14 amino acids. V was shortened by 6 bases and J by 4 bases, with 18 bases between the two germline ends. CDR3 coding DNA: TGCAGTGCCAGTTTGCGGGGTGTAGGCTATGGCTACACCTTC. It encodes CSASLRGVGYGYTF.

V and J are TRBV5-1 and TRBJ1-2; D call uncertain. V dropped 2 bases and J dropped 8 bases, with 19 bases sitting between them. CDR1 is SGHRS and CDR2 is YFSETQ in the germline V gene. The CDR3 sequence is 15 residues long. The CDR3, as DNA: TGCGCCAGCAGCTTTGAAGGAGGGTCCCAAGGGGGCTACACCTTC. It codes for CASSFEGGSQGGYTF.

The chain recombines TRBV7-2 with TRBJ2-5, with TRBD2 matching over 7 bases. J lost 11 bases, V lost 1 base, and 7 bases had no gene match. This CDR3 spans 13 amino acids. Germline-derived CDR1 and CDR2 are SGHTA and FQGNSA. The CDR3 nucleotides read TGTGCCAGCAGCTTAGACGGGAGGCATGAGCAGTACTTC. It translates to CASSLDGRHEQYF.